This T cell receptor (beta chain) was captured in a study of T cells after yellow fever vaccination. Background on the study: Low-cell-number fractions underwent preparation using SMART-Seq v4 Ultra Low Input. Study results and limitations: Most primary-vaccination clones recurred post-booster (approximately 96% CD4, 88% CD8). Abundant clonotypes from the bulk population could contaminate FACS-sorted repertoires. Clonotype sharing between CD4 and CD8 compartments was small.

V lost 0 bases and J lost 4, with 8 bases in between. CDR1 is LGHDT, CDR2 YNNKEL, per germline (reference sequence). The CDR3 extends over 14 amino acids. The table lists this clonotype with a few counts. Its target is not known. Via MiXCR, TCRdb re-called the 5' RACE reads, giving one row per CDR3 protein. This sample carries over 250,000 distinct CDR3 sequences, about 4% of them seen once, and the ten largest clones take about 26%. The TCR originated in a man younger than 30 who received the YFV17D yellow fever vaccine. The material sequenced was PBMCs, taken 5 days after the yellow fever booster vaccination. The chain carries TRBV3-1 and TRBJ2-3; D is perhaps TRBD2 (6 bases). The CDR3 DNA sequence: TGTGCCAGCAGCCAAGATGTAGCGGCAGATACGCAGTATTTT. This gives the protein CASSQDVAADTQYF.